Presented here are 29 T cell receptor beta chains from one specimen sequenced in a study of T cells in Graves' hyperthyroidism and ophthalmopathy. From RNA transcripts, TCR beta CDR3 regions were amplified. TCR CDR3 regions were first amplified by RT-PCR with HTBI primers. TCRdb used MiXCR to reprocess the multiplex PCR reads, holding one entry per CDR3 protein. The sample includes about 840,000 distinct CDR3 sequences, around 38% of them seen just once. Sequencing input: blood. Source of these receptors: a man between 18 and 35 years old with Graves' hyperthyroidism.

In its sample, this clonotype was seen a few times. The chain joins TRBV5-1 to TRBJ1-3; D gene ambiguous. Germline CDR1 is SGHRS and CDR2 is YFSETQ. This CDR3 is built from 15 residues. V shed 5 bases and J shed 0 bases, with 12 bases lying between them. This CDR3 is CASSQGTLSGNTIYF. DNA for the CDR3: TGCGCCAGCAGTCAAGGCACTCTCTCTGGAAACACCATATATTTT. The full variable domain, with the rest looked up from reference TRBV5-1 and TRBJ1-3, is KAGVTQTPRYLIKTRGQQVTLSCSPISGHRSVSWYQQTPGQGLQFLFEYFSETQRNKGNFPGRFSGRQFSNSRSEMNVSTLELGDSALYLCASSQGTLSGNTIYFGEGSWLTVV.

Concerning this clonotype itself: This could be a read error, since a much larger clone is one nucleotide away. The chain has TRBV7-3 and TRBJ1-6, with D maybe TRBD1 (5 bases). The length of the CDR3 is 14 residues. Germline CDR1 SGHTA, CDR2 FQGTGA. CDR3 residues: CASSLEGGDSPPHF. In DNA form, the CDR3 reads TGTGCCAGCAGCTTAGAGGGAGGGGATTCACCCCCCCACTTT.

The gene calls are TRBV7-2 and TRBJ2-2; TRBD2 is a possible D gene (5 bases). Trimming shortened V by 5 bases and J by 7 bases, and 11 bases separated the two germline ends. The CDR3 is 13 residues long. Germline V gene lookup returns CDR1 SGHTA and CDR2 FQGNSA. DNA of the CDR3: TGTGCCAGCAGCCACGCGGCGGGCGGGGAGCTGTTTTTT. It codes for CASSHAAGGELFF. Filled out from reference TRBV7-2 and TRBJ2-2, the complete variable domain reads GAGVSQSPSNKVTEKGKDVELRCDPISGHTALYWYRQSLGQGLEFLIYFQGNSAPDKSGLPSDRFSAERTGGSVSTLTIQRTQQEDSAVYLCASSHAAGGELFFGEGSRLTVL.

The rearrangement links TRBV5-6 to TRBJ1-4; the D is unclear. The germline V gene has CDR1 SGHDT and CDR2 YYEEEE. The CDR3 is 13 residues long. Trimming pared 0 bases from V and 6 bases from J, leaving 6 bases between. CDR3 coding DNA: TGTGCCAGCAGCTTGGCCCTATATGAAAAACTGTTTTTT. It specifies CASSLALYEKLFF.

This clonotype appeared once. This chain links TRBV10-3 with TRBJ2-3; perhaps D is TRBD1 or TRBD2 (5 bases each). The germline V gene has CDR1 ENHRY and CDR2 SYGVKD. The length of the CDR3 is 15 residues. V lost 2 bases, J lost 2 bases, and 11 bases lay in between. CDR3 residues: CAISEDRGDTDTQYF. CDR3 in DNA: TGTGCCATCAGTGAGGACCGGGGCGACACAGATACGCAGTATTTT.

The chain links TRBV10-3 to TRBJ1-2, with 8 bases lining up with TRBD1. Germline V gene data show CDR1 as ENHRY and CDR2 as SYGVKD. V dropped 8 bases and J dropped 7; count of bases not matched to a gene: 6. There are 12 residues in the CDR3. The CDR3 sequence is CAIGAGGPGYTF. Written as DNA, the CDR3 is TGTGCCATCGGTGCAGGGGGCCCTGGCTACACCTTC.

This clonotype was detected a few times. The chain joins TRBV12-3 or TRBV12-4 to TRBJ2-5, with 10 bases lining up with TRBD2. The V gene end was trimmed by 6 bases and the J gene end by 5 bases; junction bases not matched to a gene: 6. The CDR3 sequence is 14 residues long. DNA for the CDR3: TGTGCCAGCAGCCGGGGACTAGCGAGGGAGACCCAGTACTTC. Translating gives CASSRGLARETQYF.

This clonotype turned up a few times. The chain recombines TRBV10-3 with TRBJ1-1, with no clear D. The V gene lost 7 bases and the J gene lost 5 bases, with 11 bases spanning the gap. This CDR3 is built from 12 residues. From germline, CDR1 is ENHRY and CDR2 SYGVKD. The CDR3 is CAITGIVTEAFF. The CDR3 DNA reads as TGTGCCATCACGGGTATCGTTACTGAAGCTTTCTTT.

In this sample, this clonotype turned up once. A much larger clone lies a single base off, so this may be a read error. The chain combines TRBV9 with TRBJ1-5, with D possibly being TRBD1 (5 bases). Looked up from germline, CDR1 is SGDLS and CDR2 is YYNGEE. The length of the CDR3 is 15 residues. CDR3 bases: TGTGCCAGCGGCGTAGAAGGAGGGGTTAATCAGCCCCAGCATTTT. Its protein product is CASGVEGGVNQPQHF. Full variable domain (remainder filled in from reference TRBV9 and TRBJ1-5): DSGVTQTPKHLITATGQRVTLRCSPRSGDLSVYWYQQSLDQGLQFLIQYYNGEERAKGNILERFSAQQFPDLHSELNLSSLELGDSALYFCASGVEGGVNQPQHFGDGTRLSIL.

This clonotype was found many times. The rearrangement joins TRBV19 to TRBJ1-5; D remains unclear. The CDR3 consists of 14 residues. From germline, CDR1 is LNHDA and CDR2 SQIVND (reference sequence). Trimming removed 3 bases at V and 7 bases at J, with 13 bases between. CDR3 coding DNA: TGTGCCAGTAGTATGTCAGTCACGGGACAGCCCCAGCATTTT. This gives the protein CASSMSVTGQPQHF.

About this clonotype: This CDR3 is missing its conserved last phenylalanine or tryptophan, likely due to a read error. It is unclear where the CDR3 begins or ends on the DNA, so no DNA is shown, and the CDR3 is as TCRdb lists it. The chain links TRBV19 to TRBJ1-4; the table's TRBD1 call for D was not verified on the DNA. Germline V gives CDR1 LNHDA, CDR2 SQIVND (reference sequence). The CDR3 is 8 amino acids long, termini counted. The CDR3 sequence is CASSPRGD.

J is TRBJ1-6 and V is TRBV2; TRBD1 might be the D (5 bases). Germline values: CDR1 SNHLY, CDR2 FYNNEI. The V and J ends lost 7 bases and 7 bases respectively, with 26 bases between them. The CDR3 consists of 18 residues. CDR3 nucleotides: TGTGCCAGCATAGGGACTGATTCCTACGAGGGGCCGAATTCACCCCTCCACTTT. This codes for CASIGTDSYEGPNSPLHF.

CDR3 sequence: CASSSLQINIQYF. The CDR3 DNA sequence: TGTGCCAGCAGCTCCCTCCAAATAAACATTCAGTACTTC. The rearrangement uses TRBV7-9 and TRBJ2-4; no firm D call. V shed 4 bases and J shed 6 bases, with 10 bases lying between them. Germline V gives CDR1 SEHNR, CDR2 FQNEAQ (reference sequence). The CDR3 runs 13 residues.

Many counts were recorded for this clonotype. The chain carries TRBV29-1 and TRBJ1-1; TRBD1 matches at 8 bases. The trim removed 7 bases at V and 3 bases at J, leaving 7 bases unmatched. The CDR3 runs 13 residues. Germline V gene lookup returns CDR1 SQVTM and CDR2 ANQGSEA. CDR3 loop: CSAMGQEDTEAFF. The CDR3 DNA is TGCAGCGCTATGGGACAGGAGGACACTGAAGCTTTCTTT.

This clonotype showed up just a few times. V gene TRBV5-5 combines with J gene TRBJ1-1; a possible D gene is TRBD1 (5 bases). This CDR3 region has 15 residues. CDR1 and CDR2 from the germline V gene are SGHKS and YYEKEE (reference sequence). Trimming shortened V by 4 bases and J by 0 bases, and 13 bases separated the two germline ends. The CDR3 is CASSKTGGVNTEAFF. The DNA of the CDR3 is TGTGCCAGCAGCAAAACTGGGGGGGTGAACACTGAAGCTTTCTTT.

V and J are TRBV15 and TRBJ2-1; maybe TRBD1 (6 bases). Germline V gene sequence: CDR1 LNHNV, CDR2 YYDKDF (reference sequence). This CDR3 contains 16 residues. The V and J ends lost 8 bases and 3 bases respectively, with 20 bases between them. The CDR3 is CATQASSLDSYNEQFF. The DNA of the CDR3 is TGTGCCACCCAAGCATCCTCCCTGGACAGCTACAATGAGCAGTTCTTC.

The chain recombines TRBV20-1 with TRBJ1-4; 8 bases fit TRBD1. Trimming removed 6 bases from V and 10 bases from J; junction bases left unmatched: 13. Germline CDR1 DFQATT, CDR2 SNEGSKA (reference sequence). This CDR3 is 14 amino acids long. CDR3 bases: TGCAGTGCGGGGCAGGGGACAGGTGCGACAAAACTGTTTTTT. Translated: CSAGQGTGATKLFF.

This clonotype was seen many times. The CDR3 reads CSTHTREMNTEAFF. In nucleotides, the CDR3 is TGCAGCACCCATACCCGTGAAATGAACACTGAAGCTTTCTTT. V gene TRBV29-1 combines with J gene TRBJ1-1; D is undetermined. Per the germline V gene, CDR1 is SQVTM and CDR2 is ANQGSEA. V was clipped by 8 bases and J by 0 bases, with 16 bases between them. CDR3 length equals 14 residues.

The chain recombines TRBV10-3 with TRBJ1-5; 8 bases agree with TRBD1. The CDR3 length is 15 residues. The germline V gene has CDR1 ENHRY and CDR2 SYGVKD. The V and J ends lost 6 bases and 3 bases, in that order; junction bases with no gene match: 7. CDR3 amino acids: CAISAGTGPNQPQHF. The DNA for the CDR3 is TGTGCCATCAGCGCGGGGACAGGACCCAATCAGCCCCAGCATTTT.

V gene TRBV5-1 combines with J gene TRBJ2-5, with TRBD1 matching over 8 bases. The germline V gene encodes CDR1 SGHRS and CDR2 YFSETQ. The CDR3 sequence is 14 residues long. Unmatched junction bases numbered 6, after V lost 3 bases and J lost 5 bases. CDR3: CASSSGGYEETQYF. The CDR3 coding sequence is TGCGCCAGCAGCTCAGGGGGCTATGAGGAGACCCAGTACTTC.

CDR3 region: CASSPPRGRLYEQYF. CDR3 DNA: TGTGCCAGCAGCCCCCCGAGAGGGAGACTGTACGAGCAGTACTTC. This sequence joins TRBV12-5 and TRBJ2-7, with a weak D call TRBD2 (5 bases). This CDR3 has 15 amino acids. The germline CDR1 and CDR2 sequences are LGHNT and FRNRAP.

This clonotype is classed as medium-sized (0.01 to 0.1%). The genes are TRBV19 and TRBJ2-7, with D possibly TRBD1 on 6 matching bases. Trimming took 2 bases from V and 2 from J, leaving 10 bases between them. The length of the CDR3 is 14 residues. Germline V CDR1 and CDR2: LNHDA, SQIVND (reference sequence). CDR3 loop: CASSISQGTYEQYF. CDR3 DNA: TGTGCCAGTAGTATATCCCAGGGGACCTACGAGCAGTACTTC.

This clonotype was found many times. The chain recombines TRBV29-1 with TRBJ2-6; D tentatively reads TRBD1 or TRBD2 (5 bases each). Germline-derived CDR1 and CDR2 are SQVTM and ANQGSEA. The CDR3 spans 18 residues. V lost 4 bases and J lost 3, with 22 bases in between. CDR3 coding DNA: TGCAGCGTTGGAGGGCAGGGTAGTATGTCCGGTGGGGCCAACGTCCTGACTTTC. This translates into CSVGGQGSMSGGANVLTF. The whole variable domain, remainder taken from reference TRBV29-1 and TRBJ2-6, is SAVISQKPSRDICQRGTSLTIQCQVDSQVTMMFWYRQQPGQSLTLIATANQGSEATYESGFVIDKFPISRPNLTFSTLTVSNMSPEDSSIYLCSVGGQGSMSGGANVLTFGAGSRLTVL.

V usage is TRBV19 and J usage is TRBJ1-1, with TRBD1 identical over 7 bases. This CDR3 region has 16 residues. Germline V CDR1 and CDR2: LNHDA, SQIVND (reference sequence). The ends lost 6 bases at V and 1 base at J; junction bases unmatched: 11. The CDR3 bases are TGTGCCAGTAGGCCAACCCTCAGGGGGGAGAACACTGAAGCTTTCTTT. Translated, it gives CASRPTLRGENTEAFF.

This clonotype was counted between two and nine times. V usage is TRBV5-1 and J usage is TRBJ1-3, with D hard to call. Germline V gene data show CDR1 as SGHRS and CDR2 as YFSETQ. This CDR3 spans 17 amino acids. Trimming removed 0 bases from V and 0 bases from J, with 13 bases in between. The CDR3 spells CASSLAYPGASGNTIYF. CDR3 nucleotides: TGCGCCAGCAGCTTGGCCTATCCAGGAGCCTCTGGAAACACCATATATTTT.

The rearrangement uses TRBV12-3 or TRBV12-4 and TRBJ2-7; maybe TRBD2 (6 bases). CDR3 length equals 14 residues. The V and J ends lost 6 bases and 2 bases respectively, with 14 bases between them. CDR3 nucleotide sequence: TGTGCCAGCAGCCAAACGGGGGATGCCTACGAGCAGTACTTC. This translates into CASSQTGDAYEQYF.

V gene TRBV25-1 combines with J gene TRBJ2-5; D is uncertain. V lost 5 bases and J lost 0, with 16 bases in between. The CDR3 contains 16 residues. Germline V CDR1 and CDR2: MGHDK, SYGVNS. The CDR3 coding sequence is TGTGCCAGCAGTTTACTGACACCGACTTACCAAGAGACCCAGTACTTC. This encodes CASSLLTPTYQETQYF.

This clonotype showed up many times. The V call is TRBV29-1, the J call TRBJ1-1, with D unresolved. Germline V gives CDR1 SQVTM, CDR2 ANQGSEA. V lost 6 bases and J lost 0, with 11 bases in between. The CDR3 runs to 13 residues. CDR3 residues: CSVDEGVNTEAFF. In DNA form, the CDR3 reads TGCAGCGTGGACGAAGGTGTGAACACTGAAGCTTTCTTT.

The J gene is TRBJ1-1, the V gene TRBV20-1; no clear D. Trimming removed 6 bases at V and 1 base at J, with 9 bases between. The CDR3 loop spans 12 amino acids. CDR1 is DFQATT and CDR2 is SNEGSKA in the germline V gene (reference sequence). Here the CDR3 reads CSAGPSNTEAFF. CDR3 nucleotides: TGCAGTGCAGGGCCCTCGAACACTGAAGCTTTCTTT.